This TCR beta chain comes out of a study of T cells in localized non-small cell lung cancer. Findings of the study overall: Clonality peaked in uninvolved adjacent lung rather than tumor. With higher T cell density in blood came longer overall survival. Of the top 100 tumor clones, median around 60 were in adjacent lung, approximately 29 among its top 100.

Assay: immunoSEQ multiplex PCR; the TCRdb copy retains only in-frame clones and omits some. This sample has around 94,000 clones; over 80% occur once, and the top ten carry roughly 15%. About this clone itself: Its cognate antigen is unknown.

This CDR3 is 15 amino acids long. Trimming pared 2 bases from V and 4 bases from J, leaving 15 bases between. The germline CDR1 and CDR2 sequences are MNHNS and SASEGT. Specimen: peripheral blood, collected before any cancer treatment. The V gene is TRBV6-1, the J gene TRBJ2-7; D call uncertain. The TCR comes from a man aged 40 to 70 with stage I squamous cell lung carcinoma. CDR3 nucleotide sequence: TGTGCCAGCAGTGAAAAAGGGAACGCGAGGTACGAGCAGTACTTC. It is translated as CASSEKGNARYEQYF.